The source of this T cell receptor (beta chain) is a study of shared clonotypes between healthy human individuals. Only Caucasian adults living in Nashville, Tennessee made up the donor group. The unsorted samples had 80 million to 95 million PBMCs used for genomic DNA. Germline assignment: CDR1 SGHRS and CDR2 YFSETQ. The V and J ends lost 0 bases and 4 bases respectively, with 22 bases between them. The CDR3 loop spans 18 amino acids. PCR replicates from unsorted PBMC used approximately 300 ng DNA, and this amount was some 31,000 T cell genomes. Some clones are missing from TCRdb's copy, which holds only in-frame ones; the method was immunoSEQ multiplex PCR. The sample lists fewer than 650,000 clones; over 65% were seen once.

The genes are TRBV5-1 and TRBJ1-2, with a weak D call TRBD1 (5 bases). The material sequenced was PBMCs. The TCR originated in a woman aged 40 to 55 in good health. Some clones in this sample may be carry-over from other donors' samples. CDR3 protein: CASSLDGTPGRRGYGYTF. The CDR3 region has the DNA TGCGCCAGCAGCTTGGACGGGACTCCGGGGCGAAGGGGCTATGGCTACACCTTC.